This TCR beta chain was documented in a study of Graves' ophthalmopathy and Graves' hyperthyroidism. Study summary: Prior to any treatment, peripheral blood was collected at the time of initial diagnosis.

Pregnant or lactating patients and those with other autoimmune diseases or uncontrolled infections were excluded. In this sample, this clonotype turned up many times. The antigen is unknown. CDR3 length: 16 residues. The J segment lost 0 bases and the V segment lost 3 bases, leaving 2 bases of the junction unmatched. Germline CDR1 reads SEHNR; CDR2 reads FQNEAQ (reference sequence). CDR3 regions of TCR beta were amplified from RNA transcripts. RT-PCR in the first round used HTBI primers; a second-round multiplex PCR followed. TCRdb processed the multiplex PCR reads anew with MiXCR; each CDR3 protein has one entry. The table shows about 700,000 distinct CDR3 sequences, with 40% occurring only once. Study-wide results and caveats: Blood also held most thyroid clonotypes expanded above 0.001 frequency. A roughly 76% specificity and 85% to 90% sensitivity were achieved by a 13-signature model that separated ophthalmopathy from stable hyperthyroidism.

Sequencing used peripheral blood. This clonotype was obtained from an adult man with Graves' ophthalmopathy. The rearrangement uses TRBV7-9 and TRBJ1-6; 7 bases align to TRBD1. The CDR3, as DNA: TGTGCCAGCAGCTTGGACAGGAGCTCCTATAATTCACCCCTCCACTTT. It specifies CASSLDRSSYNSPLHF.